The 15 T cell receptor beta chains given below trace back to one sample, sequenced in a study of T cell changes during pregnancy in multiple sclerosis. Generated by immunoSEQ multiplex PCR, the TCRdb table keeps only in-frame clones and is missing some. The data contain 80,000 to 130,000 clones, approximately 94% of them singletons. The sequences come from peripheral blood, collected before pregnancy. The source of these receptors is a female donor with multiple sclerosis, enrolled in a pregnancy study.

This clone was observed once. V usage is TRBV28 and J usage is TRBJ2-7, with TRBD1 as a possible D gene (5 bases). The CDR3 has 14 residues. Germline CDR1 MDHEN, CDR2 SYDVKM. Deletions cut 1 base from V and 6 bases from J, with 13 bases between. The CDR3 spells CASSLFAGSGEQYF. CDR3 sequence (DNA): TGTGCCAGCAGTTTATTTGCAGGGTCAGGCGAGCAGTACTTC.

This chain uses TRBV5-1 with TRBJ2-1; 15 nucleotides align to TRBD2. The CDR3 sequence is 19 residues long. Looked up from germline, CDR1 is SGHRS and CDR2 is YFSETQ. The trim removed 2 bases at V and 6 bases at J, leaving 12 bases unmatched. The CDR3 DNA follows: TGCGCCAGCAGCTTAACCGGGACTAGCGGGAGGCTGGGTCTCAATGAGCAGTTCTTC. It is translated as CASSLTGTSGRLGLNEQFF.

The chain combines TRBV6-5 with TRBJ2-1; D is possibly TRBD2 (5 bases). CDR1 is MNHEY, CDR2 SVGAGI, per germline. The CDR3 has 15 residues. Trimming took 7 bases from V and 0 from J, leaving 13 bases between them. This CDR3 is CASTSTAGSYNEQFF. Here the CDR3 DNA reads TGTGCCAGCACTAGCACCGCTGGCTCCTACAATGAGCAGTTCTTC.

The V call is TRBV25-1, the J call TRBJ1-2; 9 bases agree with TRBD1. Trimming at V came to 3 bases and at J to 3 bases, leaving 8 bases not matched to a gene. CDR1 and CDR2 from the germline V gene are MGHDK and SYGVNS. The CDR3 runs to 16 residues. The CDR3 here is CASSDLGTGRDYGYTF. In nucleotides, the CDR3 is TGTGCCAGCAGTGATCTCGGGACAGGGAGAGACTATGGCTACACCTTC.

The chain recombines TRBV27 with TRBJ2-2; D remains unclear. Deletions cut 1 base from V and 0 bases from J, with 9 bases between. The CDR3 consists of 16 residues. The germline CDR1 and CDR2 sequences are MNHEY and SMNVEV (reference sequence). The DNA for the CDR3 is TGTGCCAGCAGTTTATATGGCAGTACGAACACCGGGGAGCTGTTTTTT. Its protein product is CASSLYGSTNTGELFF.

The chain is built from TRBV6-1 and TRBJ2-7; 8 bases match TRBD1. Trimming removed 7 bases from V and 6 bases from J; junction bases left unmatched: 11. CDR1 is MNHNS and CDR2 is SASEGT in the germline V gene. The CDR3 loop spans 14 amino acids. The CDR3 region is CASTRGPTVGEQYF. CDR3 DNA sequence: TGTGCCAGCACCAGGGGGCCCACCGTCGGCGAGCAGTACTTC.

The chain uses TRBV2 and TRBJ1-4; 9 bases map to TRBD1. The length of the CDR3 is 19 residues. Germline CDR1 is SNHLY and CDR2 is FYNNEI. J was trimmed by 0 bases and V by 6 bases; bases with no gene match: 14. The CDR3 coding sequence is TGTGCCAGCAGCTTCCCGGGACAGGGAGGGCTTGCAACTAATGAAAAACTGTTTTTT. Residues: CASSFPGQGGLATNEKLFF.

The CDR3 sequence: CASNRGGSYEQYF. In nucleotides, the CDR3 is TGTGCCAGCAATCGCGGGGGTTCCTACGAGCAGTACTTC. The chain has TRBV6-1 and TRBJ2-7; 7 bases align to TRBD2. The V gene's germline CDR1 is MNHNS and CDR2 SASEGT. Trimming at V came to 7 bases and at J to 1 base, leaving 4 bases not matched to a gene. This CDR3 has 13 residues.

The chain joins TRBV7-8 to TRBJ2-7; TRBD1 is a possible D gene (6 bases). The CDR3 covers 13 residues. V lost 5 bases, J lost 3 bases, and 11 bases lay in between. CDR1 and CDR2 (germline): SGHVS, FQNEAQ. CDR3 loop: CASSPQGFYEQYF. The CDR3 DNA sequence: TGTGCCAGCAGCCCCCAGGGGTTCTACGAGCAGTACTTC.

CDR3 residues: CASRTSVWFF. As DNA, the CDR3 is TGTGCCAGCAGAACTAGCGTCTGGTTCTTC. The chain couples TRBV2 to TRBJ2-1; TRBD2 matches at 7 bases. Trimming took 6 bases from V and 15 from J; bases not matched to a gene: 5. CDR1 and CDR2 from the germline V gene are SNHLY and FYNNEI. The CDR3 length is 10 residues. Full variable domain (remainder filled in from reference TRBV2 and TRBJ2-1): EPEVTQTPSHQVTQMGQEVILRCVPISNHLYFYWYRQILGQKVEFLVSFYNNEISEKSEIFDDQFSVERPDGSNFTLKIRSTKLEDSAMYFCASRTSVWFFGPGTRLTVL.

The rearrangement uses TRBV11-3 and TRBJ2-6; D gene unclear. Trimming shortened V by 5 bases and J by 0 bases, and 17 bases separated the two germline ends. Germline CDR1 is SGHNT and CDR2 is YENEEA. The CDR3 length is 18 residues. CDR3 DNA: TGTGCCAGCAGCCTCCCGAGACAAGTTCGCTCTGGGGCCAACGTCCTGACTTTC. This translates into CASSLPRQVRSGANVLTF.

This rearrangement joins TRBV2 to TRBJ1-2; TRBD1 agrees at 11 bases. Germline lookup yields CDR1 SNHLY and CDR2 FYNNEI. Losses at the gene ends were 6 bases for V and 3 bases for J; bases not matched to a gene: 0. CDR3 length equals 13 residues. The CDR3 DNA is TGTGCCAGCAGGGGACAGGGGGACTATGGCTACACCTTC. This encodes CASRGQGDYGYTF. Complete variable domain (other parts from reference TRBV2 and TRBJ1-2): EPEVTQTPSHQVTQMGQEVILRCVPISNHLYFYWYRQILGQKVEFLVSFYNNEISEKSEIFDDQFSVERPDGSNFTLKIRSTKLEDSAMYFCASRGQGDYGYTFGSGTRLTVV.

The chain recombines TRBV28 with TRBJ2-7, with D possibly being TRBD1 (5 bases). The CDR3 has 14 amino acids. The germline V gene encodes CDR1 MDHEN and CDR2 SYDVKM. Trimming pared 8 bases from V and 3 bases from J, leaving 17 bases between. CDR3 sequence reads: CASVVGRVIYEQYF. Here the CDR3 DNA reads TGTGCCAGCGTCGTTGGCAGGGTGATCTACGAGCAGTACTTC. The full variable domain, rest sourced from reference TRBV28 and TRBJ2-7, is DVKVTQSSRYLVKRTGEKVFLECVQDMDHENMFWYRQDPGLGLRLIYFSYDVKMKEKGDIPEGYSVSREKKERFSLILESASTNQTSMYLCASVVGRVIYEQYFGPGTRLTVT.

In this sample, this clone turned up once. V is TRBV7-2 and J is TRBJ2-7, with 8 nucleotides matching TRBD1. J gave up 0 bases and V 4 bases, and 5 bases lay outside the gene matches. This CDR3 is built from 15 residues. CDR1 is SGHTA and CDR2 is FQGNSA in the germline V gene. Here the CDR3 reads CASSSYRGYSYEQYF. CDR3 nucleotide sequence: TGTGCCAGCAGCTCCTACAGGGGGTACTCCTACGAGCAGTACTTC.

The chain combines TRBV2 with TRBJ2-7; TRBD1 matches at 7 bases. CDR3 length: 12 residues. With 8 bases clipped from V and 3 bases from J, the junction kept 4 bases outside the gene matches. Germline CDR1 and CDR2: SNHLY and FYNNEI. CDR3 nucleotides: TGTGCCAGCGATGGGACAGACTACGAGCAGTACTTC. Protein: CASDGTDYEQYF.